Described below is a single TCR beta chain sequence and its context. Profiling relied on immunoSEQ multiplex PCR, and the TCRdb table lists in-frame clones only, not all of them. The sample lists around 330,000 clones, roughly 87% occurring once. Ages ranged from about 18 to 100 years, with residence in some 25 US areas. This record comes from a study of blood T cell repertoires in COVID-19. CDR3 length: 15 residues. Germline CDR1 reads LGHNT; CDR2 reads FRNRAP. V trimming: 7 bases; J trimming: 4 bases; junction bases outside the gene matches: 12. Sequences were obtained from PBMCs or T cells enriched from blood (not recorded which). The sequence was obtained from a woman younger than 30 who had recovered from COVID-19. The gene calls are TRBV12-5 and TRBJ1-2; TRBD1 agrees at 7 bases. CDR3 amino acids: CASALRDRRSYGYTF. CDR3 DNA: TGTGCTAGTGCCCTACGGGACAGACGCTCCTATGGCTACACCTTC.